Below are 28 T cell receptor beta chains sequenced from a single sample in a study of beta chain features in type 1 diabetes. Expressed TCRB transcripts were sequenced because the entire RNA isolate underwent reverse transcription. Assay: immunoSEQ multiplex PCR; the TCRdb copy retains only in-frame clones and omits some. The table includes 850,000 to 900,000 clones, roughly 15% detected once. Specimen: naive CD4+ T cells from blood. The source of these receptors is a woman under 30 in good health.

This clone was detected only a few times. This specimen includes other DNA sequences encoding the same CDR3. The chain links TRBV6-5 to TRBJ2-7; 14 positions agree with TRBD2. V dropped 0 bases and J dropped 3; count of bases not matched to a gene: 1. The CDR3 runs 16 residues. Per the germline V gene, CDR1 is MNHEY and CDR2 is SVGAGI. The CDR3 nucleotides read TGTGCCAGCAGTTACTCCGGGACTAGCGGGAGCTACGAGCAGTACTTC. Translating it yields CASSYSGTSGSYEQYF.

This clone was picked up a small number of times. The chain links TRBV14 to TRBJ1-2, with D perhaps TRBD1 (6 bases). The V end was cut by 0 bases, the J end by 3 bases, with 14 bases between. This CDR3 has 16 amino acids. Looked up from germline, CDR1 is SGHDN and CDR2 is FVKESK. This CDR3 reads CASSQDSWAGDYGYTF. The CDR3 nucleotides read TGTGCCAGCAGCCAAGATTCGTGGGCAGGGGACTATGGCTACACCTTC.

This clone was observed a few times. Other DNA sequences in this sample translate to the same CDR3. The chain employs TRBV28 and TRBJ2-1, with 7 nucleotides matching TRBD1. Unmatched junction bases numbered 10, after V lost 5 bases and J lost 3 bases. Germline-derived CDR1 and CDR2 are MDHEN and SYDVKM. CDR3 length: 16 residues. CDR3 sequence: CASSPRQGRSYNEQFF. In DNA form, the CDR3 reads TGTGCCAGCAGTCCGAGACAGGGCCGCAGCTACAATGAGCAGTTCTTC.

The CDR3 is CASSVGVEPTYEQYF. In nucleotides, the CDR3 is TGTGCCAGCAGCGTAGGTGTGGAGCCGACCTACGAGCAGTACTTC. The V and J genes are TRBV9 and TRBJ2-7; no clear D. Trimming removed 0 bases at V and 2 bases at J, with 12 bases between. The germline V gene encodes CDR1 SGDLS and CDR2 YYNGEE. CDR3 length: 15 amino acids.

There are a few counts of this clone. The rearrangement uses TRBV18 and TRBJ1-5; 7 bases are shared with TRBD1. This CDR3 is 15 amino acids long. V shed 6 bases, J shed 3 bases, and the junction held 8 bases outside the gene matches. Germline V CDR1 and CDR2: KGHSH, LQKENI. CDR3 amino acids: CASSDRVQPNQPQHF. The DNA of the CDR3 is TGTGCCAGCTCTGACAGGGTTCAACCCAATCAGCCCCAGCATTTT.

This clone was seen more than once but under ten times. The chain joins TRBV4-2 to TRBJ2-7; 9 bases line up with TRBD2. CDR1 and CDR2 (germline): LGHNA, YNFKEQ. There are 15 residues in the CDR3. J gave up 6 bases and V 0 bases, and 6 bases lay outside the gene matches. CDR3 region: CASSQEGLAGREQYF. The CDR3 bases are TGTGCCAGCAGCCAAGAGGGTCTAGCGGGACGCGAGCAGTACTTC.

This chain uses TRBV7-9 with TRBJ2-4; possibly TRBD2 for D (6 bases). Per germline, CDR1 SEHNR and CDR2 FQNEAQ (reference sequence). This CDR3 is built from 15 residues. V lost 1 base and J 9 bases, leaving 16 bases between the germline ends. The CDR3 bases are TGTGCCAGCAGCTTAGGGACTAAGAGGCAGCCCATTCAGTACTTC. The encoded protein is CASSLGTKRQPIQYF.

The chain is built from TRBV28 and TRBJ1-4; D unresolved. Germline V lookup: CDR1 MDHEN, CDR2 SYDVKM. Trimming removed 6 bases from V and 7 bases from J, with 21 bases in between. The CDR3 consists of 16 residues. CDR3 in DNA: TGTGCCAGCAGCTCGCCGCGGAGGCAGAAGGGTGAAAAACTGTTTTTT. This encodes CASSSPRRQKGEKLFF.

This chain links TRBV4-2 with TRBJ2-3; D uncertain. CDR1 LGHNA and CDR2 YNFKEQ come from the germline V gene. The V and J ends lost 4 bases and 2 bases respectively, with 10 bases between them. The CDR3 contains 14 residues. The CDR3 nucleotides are TGTGCCAGCAGCCCCCCTGGTCACACAGATACGCAGTATTTT. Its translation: CASSPPGHTDTQYF.

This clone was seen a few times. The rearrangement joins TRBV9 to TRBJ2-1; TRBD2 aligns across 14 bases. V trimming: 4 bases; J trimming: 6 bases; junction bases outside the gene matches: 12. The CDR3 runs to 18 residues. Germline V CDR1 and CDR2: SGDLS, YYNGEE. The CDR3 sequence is CASSPQGLAGAGSNEQFF. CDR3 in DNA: TGTGCCAGCAGCCCCCAGGGACTAGCGGGAGCAGGTTCCAATGAGCAGTTCTTC.

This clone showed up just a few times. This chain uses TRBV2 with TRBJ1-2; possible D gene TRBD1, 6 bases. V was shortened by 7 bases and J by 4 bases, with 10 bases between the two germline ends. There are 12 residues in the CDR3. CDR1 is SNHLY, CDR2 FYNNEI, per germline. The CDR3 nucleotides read TGTGCCAGCAACAGGGAAGTCTATGGCTACACCTTC. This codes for CASNREVYGYTF. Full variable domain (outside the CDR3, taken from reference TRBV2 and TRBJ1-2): EPEVTQTPSHQVTQMGQEVILRCVPISNHLYFYWYRQILGQKVEFLVSFYNNEISEKSEIFDDQFSVERPDGSNFTLKIRSTKLEDSAMYFCASNREVYGYTFGSGTRLTVV.

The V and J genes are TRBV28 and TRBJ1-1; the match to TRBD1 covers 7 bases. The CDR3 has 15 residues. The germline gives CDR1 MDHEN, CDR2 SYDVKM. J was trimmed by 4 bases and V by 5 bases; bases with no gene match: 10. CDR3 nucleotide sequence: TGTGCCAGCAGTACCCCGACAGGGTCGGGCACTGAAGCTTTCTTT. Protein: CASSTPTGSGTEAFF.

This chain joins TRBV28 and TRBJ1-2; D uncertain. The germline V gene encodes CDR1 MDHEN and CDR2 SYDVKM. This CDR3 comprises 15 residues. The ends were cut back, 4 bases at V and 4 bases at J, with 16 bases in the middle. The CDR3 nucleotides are TGTGCCAGCAGTTCCGCCTCCTTAGCTAGCTATGGCTACACCTTC. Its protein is CASSSASLASYGYTF.

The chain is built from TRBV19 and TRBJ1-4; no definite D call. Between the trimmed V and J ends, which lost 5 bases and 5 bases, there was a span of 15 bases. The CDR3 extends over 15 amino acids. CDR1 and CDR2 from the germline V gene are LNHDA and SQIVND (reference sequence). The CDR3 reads CASSAETRPNEKLFF. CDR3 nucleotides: TGTGCCAGTAGTGCCGAGACGCGCCCCAATGAAAAACTGTTTTTT.

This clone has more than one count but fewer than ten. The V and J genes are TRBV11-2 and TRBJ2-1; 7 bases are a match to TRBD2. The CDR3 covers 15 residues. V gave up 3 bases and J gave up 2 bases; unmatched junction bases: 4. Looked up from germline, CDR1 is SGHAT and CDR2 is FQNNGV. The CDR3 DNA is TGTGCCAGCAGCTTCGAACTAGCGCCCTACAATGAGCAGTTCTTC. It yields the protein CASSFELAPYNEQFF. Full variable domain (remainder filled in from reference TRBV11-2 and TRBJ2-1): EAGVAQSPRYKIIEKRQSVAFWCNPISGHATLYWYQQILGQGPKLLIQFQNNGVVDDSQLPKDRFSAERLKGVDSTLKIQPAKLEDSAVYLCASSFELAPYNEQFFGPGTRLTVL.

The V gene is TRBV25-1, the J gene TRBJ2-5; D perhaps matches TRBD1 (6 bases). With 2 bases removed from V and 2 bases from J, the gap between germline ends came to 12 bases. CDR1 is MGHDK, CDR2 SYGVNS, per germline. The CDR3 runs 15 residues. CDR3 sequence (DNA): TGTGCCAGCAGTGAAGACAGGCCCCCTCAAGAGACCCAGTACTTC. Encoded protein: CASSEDRPPQETQYF.

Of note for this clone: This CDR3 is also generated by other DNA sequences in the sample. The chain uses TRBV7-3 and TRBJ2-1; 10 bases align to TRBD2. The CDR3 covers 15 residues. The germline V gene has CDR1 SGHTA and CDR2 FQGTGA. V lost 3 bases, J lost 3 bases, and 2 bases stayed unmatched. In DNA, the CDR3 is TGTGCCAGCAGCTTTGGACTAGCGGACTACAATGAGCAGTTCTTC. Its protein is CASSFGLADYNEQFF.

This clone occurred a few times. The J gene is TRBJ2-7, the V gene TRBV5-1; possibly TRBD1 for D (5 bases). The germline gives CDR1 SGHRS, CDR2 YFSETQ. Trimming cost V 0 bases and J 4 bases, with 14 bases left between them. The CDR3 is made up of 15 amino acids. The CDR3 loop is CASSLEWGSGYEQYF. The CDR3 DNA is TGCGCCAGCAGCTTGGAATGGGGCTCCGGTTACGAGCAGTACTTC.

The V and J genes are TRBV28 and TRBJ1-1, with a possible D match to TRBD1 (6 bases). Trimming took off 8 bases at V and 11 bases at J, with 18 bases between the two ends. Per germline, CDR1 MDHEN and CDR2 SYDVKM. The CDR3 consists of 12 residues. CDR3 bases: TGTGCCAGCGATAATCAGGGGCTAAGGGCTTTCTTT. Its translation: CASDNQGLRAFF.

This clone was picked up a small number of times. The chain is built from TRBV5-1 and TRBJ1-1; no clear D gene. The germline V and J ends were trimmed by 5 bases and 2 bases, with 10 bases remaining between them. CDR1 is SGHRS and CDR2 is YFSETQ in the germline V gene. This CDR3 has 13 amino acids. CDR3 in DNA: TGCGCCAGCAGACGAGACGGCAACACTGAAGCTTTCTTT. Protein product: CASRRDGNTEAFF.

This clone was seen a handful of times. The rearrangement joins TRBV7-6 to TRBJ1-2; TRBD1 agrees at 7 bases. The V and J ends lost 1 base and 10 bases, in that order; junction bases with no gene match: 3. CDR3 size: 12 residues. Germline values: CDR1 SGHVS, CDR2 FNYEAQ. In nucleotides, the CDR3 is TGTGCCAGCAGCTTAGGGGACAGAAACTACACCTTC. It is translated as CASSLGDRNYTF.

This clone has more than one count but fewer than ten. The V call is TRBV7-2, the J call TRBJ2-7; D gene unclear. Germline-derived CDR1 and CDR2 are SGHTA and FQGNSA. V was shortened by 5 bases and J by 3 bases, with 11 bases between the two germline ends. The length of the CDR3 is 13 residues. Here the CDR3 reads CASSRVVDYEQYF. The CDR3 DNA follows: TGTGCCAGCAGCAGGGTTGTAGACTACGAGCAGTACTTC.

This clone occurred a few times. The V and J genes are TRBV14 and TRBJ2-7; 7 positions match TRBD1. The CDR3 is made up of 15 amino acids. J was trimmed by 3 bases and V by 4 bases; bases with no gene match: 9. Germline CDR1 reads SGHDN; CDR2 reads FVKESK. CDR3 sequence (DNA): TGTGCCAGCAGCCGCCGGACAGGTACAAACTACGAGCAGTACTTC. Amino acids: CASSRRTGTNYEQYF.

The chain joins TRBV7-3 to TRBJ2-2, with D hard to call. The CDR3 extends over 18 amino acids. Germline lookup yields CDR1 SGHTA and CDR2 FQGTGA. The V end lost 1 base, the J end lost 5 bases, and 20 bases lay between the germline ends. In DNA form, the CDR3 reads TGTGCCAGCAGCTTAAGCCAGCCCGGTGGATTATCGACCGGGGAGCTGTTTTTT. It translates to CASSLSQPGGLSTGELFF.

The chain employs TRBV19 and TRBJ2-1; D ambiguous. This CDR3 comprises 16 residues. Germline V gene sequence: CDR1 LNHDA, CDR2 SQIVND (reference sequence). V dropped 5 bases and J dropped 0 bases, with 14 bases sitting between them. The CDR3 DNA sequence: TGTGCCAGTAGTGTACAGACTTCGAGCTCCTACAATGAGCAGTTCTTC. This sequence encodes CASSVQTSSSYNEQFF. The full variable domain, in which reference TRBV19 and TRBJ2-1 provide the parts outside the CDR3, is DGGITQSPKYLFRKEGQNVTLSCEQNLNHDAMYWYRQDPGQGLRLIYYSQIVNDFQKGDIAEGYSVSREKKESFPLTVTSAQKNPTAFYLCASSVQTSSSYNEQFFGPGTRLTVL.

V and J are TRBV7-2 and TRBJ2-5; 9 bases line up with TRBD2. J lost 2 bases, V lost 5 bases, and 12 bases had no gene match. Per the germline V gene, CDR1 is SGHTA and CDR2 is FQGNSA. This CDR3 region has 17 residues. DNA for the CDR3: TGTGCCAGCAGCCCGAATGATCTAGCGGGATCTCAAGAGACCCAGTACTTC. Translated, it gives CASSPNDLAGSQETQYF. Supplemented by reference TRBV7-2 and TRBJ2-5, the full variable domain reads GAGVSQSPSNKVTEKGKDVELRCDPISGHTALYWYRQSLGQGLEFLIYFQGNSAPDKSGLPSDRFSAERTGGSVSTLTIQRTQQEDSAVYLCASSPNDLAGSQETQYFGPGTRLLVL.

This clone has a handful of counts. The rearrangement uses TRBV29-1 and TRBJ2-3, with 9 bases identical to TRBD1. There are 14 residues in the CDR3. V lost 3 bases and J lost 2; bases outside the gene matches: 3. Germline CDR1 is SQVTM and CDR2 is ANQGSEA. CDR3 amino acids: CSVDGTGNTDTQYF. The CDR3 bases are TGCAGCGTTGATGGGACAGGGAACACAGATACGCAGTATTTT.

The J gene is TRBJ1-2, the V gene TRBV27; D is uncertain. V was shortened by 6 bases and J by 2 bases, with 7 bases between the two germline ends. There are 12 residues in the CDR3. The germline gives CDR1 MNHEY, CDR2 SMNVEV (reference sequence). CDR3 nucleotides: TGTGCCAGCAGCGGGCAGAACTATGGCTACACCTTC. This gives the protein CASSGQNYGYTF.